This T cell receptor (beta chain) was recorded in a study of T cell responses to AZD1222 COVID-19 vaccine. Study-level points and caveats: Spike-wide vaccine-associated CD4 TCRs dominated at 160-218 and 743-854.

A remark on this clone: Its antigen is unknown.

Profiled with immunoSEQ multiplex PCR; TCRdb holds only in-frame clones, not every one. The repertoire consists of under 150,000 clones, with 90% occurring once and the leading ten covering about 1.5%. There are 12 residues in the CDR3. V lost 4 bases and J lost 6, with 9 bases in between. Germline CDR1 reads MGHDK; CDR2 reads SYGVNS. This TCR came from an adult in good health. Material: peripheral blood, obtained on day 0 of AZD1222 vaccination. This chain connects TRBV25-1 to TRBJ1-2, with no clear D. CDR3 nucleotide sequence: TGTGCCAGCAGTGTAACAAGGGATGGCTACACCTTC. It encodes CASSVTRDGYTF.